Listed below are T cell receptor beta chains from one sample, sequenced in a study of cytomegalovirus exposure and HLA in healthy donors. TCRdb's copy holds only in-frame clones and misses some; the assay was immunoSEQ multiplex PCR. The sample shows roughly 150,000 clones, approximately 86% of them seen only once. The specimen was PBMCs. The receptors originated from a man younger than 45 in good health and CMV-seropositive. Both conserved end residues are part of each CDR3. The D gene is left open where the match is weak. The size entry is marked missing in some rows and otherwise reads once, few, many or a size class.

TRBD1	TRBV6-6	.	TRBJ2-2	CASSPPGQGRTGELFF	TGTGCCAGCAGTCCGCCGGGACAGGGTCGGACCGGGGAGCTGTTTTTT
.	TRBV28	.	TRBJ2-3	CASSFVAGTDTQYF	TGTGCCAGCAGTTTCGTGGCGGGCACAGATACGCAGTATTTT
TRBD2	TRBV13	.	TRBJ2-7	CASRVRGGGEEQYF	TGTGCCAGCAGGGTCCGGGGCGGGGGGGAGGAGCAGTACTTC
TRBD1	TRBV10-3	.	TRBJ1-1	CAISGGQGATEAFF	TGTGCCATCAGTGGGGGACAGGGGGCCACTGAAGCTTTCTTT
.	TRBV5-1	.	TRBJ1-2	CASSLGSQQAGYTF	TGCGCCAGCAGCTTGGGATCACAGCAGGCTGGCTACACCTTC
.	TRBV6-1	.	TRBJ1-1	CASSLQGITEAFF	TGTGCCAGCAGTTTACAGGGAATTACTGAAGCTTTCTTT
TRBD2	TRBV6-5	few	TRBJ2-1	CASSYSAGGPTQQFF	TGTGCCAGCAGTTACTCCGCGGGGGGGCCAACTCAGCAGTTCTTC
TRBD2	TRBV4-1	.	TRBJ2-1	CASSLFAGDNEQFF	TGCGCCAGCAGCCTCTTCGCGGGGGACAATGAGCAGTTCTTC
TRBD2	TRBV6-5	.	TRBJ2-5	CASSSWTSGGETQYF	TGTGCCAGCAGTTCCTGGACTAGCGGGGGGGAGACCCAGTACTTC
.	TRBV7-2	.	TRBJ1-1	CASSPRWQPNTEAFF	TGTGCCAGCAGCCCCCGTTGGCAACCGAACACTGAAGCTTTCTTT
.	TRBV4-3	.	TRBJ1-2	CASSQDLAGDYGYTF	TGCGCCAGCAGCCAAGACCTGGCGGGAGACTATGGCTACACCTTC
.	TRBV6-5	once	TRBJ1-2	CASSYQGTHGYTF	TGTGCCAGCAGTTACCAGGGCACGCACGGCTACACCTTC
.	TRBV5-1	.	TRBJ2-3	CASSSSLGLGGATSTDTQYF	TGCGCCAGCAGCTCCTCCCTTGGTTTGGGGGGGGCCACTAGCACAGATACGCAGTATTTT
.	TRBV11-2	few	TRBJ2-7	CASSGTGPEQYF	TGTGCCAGCAGCGGAACAGGGCCCGAGCAGTACTTC
.	TRBV5-1	.	TRBJ1-1	CASSVPASSTEAFF	TGCGCCAGCAGCGTGCCAGCGTCGAGCACTGAAGCTTTCTTT
TRBD2	TRBV5-4	.	TRBJ2-4	CASSPTGTSGGMDIQYF	TGTGCCAGCAGCCCGACGGGGACTAGCGGGGGGATGGACATTCAGTACTTC
TRBD1	TRBV6-1	.	TRBJ2-5	CASARQGARETQYF	TGTGCCAGCGCCCGACAGGGGGCACGGGAGACCCAGTACTTC
.	TRBV9	once	TRBJ2-5	CASSPGGNNQETQYF	TGTGCCAGCAGCCCTGGGGGCAACAACCAAGAGACCCAGTACTTC
.	TRBV4-1	.	TRBJ2-7	CASSQPLDNRIYEQYF	TGCGCCAGCAGCCAACCACTAGATAACCGGATCTACGAGCAGTACTTC
.	TRBV27	.	TRBJ1-3	CASSSLSRWAGNTIYF	TGTGCCAGCAGTTCTCTTAGCCGATGGGCTGGAAACACCATATATTTT
.	TRBV7-9	.	TRBJ2-5	CASSLDRAQETQYF	TGTGCCAGCAGCTTAGACAGGGCCCAAGAGACCCAGTACTTC
TRBD2	TRBV10-1	once	TRBJ2-5	CASTDSRLAGGSRQETQYF	TGCGCCAGCACCGATAGTAGACTAGCGGGGGGTTCACGCCAAGAGACCCAGTACTTC
.	TRBV4-2	.	TRBJ1-1	CASSQRTGGTEAFF	TGTGCCAGCAGCCAAAGAACGGGTGGGACTGAAGCTTTCTTT
.	TRBV7-2	.	TRBJ1-2	CASSLSIGRGDGYTF	TGTGCCAGCAGCTTATCGATCGGCAGGGGTGATGGCTACACCTTC
TRBD2	TRBV7-8	.	TRBJ2-3	CASSLGASGGATDTQYF	TGTGCCAGCAGCTTAGGAGCTAGCGGGGGGGCTACAGATACGCAGTATTTT
.	TRBV5-1	.	TRBJ2-1	CASSLLGESSYNEQFF	TGCGCCAGCAGCTTGCTCGGGGAGAGCTCCTACAATGAGCAGTTCTTC
TRBD1	TRBV27	.	TRBJ2-7	CASSPSVGQETYEQYF	TGTGCCAGCAGTCCCTCCGTGGGACAGGAGACCTACGAGCAGTACTTC
.	TRBV20-1	.	TRBJ1-1	CSANSIYEAFF	TGCAGTGCTAACAGCATCTATGAAGCTTTCTTT
TRBD1	TRBV2	.	TRBJ2-1	CASSEGQGFNEQFF	TGTGCCAGCAGTGAAGGACAGGGGTTCAATGAGCAGTTCTTC
.	TRBV5-1	once	TRBJ1-1	CASSWTMGGTEAFF	TGCGCCAGCAGCTGGACTATGGGGGGCACTGAAGCTTTCTTT
.	TRBV7-8	.	TRBJ1-4	CASSSPREFGANEKLFF	TGTGCCAGCAGCTCCCCCCGTGAGTTCGGAGCTAATGAAAAACTGTTTTTT
TRBD1	TRBV18	.	TRBJ1-1	CASSPTGDEAFF	TGTGCCAGCTCACCAACAGGGGATGAAGCTTTCTTT
TRBD1	TRBV15	.	TRBJ2-7	CATSRDRTGGAYEQYF	TGTGCCACCAGCAGAGATAGGACAGGGGGAGCCTACGAGCAGTACTTC
TRBD2	TRBV15	few	TRBJ2-2	CATGLVSGELFF	TGTGCCACCGGACTAGTATCCGGGGAGCTGTTTTTT
.	TRBV11-2	.	TRBJ2-2	CASSFYTGELFF	TGTGCCAGCAGTTTCTACACCGGGGAGCTGTTTTTT
.	TRBV7-9	.	TRBJ2-5	CASSPLGSRETQYF	TGTGCCAGCAGCCCCCTAGGTTCCAGAGAGACCCAGTACTTC
TRBD1	TRBV4-3	.	TRBJ2-5	CASSQDGQGLKTQYF	TGCGCCAGCAGCCAAGATGGACAGGGCTTGAAGACCCAGTACTTC
.	TRBV30	.	TRBJ2-1	CAWSRGEYNEQFF	TGTGCCTGGTCCAGGGGGGAGTACAATGAGCAGTTCTTC
.	TRBV6-4	few	TRBJ1-6	CASSEWRGSSPLHF	TGTGCCAGCAGTGAATGGCGAGGAAGTTCACCCCTCCACTTT
.	TRBV13	.	TRBJ2-7	CASSDSRGAPYEQYF	TGTGCCAGCAGCGATAGCAGGGGCGCACCCTACGAGCAGTACTTC
TRBD2	TRBV5-1	.	TRBJ2-1	CASSSSPTGGGGNNEQFF	TGCGCCAGCAGCTCCTCCCCGACCGGGGGCGGGGGGAACAATGAGCAGTTCTTC
TRBD2	TRBV29-1	once	TRBJ2-3	CSVGGGAGDTQYF	TGCAGCGTGGGCGGGGGGGCAGGGGATACGCAGTATTTT
TRBD2	TRBV7-2	.	TRBJ2-5	CASSFGLVGETQYF	TGTGCCAGCAGCTTCGGACTAGTAGGAGAGACCCAGTACTTC
.	TRBV7-9	.	TRBJ1-2	CASSLEGGSQIYGYTF	TGTGCCAGCAGCTTAGAGGGGGGGTCCCAAATCTATGGCTACACCTTC
TRBD2	TRBV4-1	once	TRBJ2-7	CASSQVYDGAGTGEQYF	TGCGCCAGCAGCCAAGTATACGACGGAGCGGGGACTGGGGAGCAGTACTTC
.	TRBV9	.	TRBJ1-2	CASSVATGQLIRGYTF	TGTGCCAGCAGCGTAGCTACGGGACAACTAATACGTGGCTACACCTTC
.	TRBV25-1	.	TRBJ2-7	CASSEPGTYEQYF	TGTGCCAGCAGTGAACCGGGTACCTACGAGCAGTACTTC
.	TRBV7-2	.	TRBJ1-6	CASSLGRGSPLHF	TGTGCCAGCAGCTTAGGTAGGGGGTCACCCCTCCACTTT
TRBD1	TRBV4-1	.	TRBJ2-7	CASSVRDRENEQYF	TGCGCCAGCAGCGTAAGGGACAGGGAAAACGAGCAGTACTTC
.	TRBV11-3	.	TRBJ2-2	CASSLEQGIGELFF	TGTGCCAGCAGCTTAGAGCAGGGAATCGGGGAGCTGTTTTTT
TRBD1	TRBV6-5	.	TRBJ1-2	CASSYSGQGDHGYTF	TGTGCCAGCAGTTACTCGGGACAGGGGGACCATGGCTACACCTTC
TRBD1	TRBV5-1	.	TRBJ1-6	CASSPRGQGPNSPLHF	TGCGCCAGCAGTCCTCGGGGACAGGGCCCCAATTCACCCCTCCACTTT
TRBD1	TRBV6-6	few	TRBJ1-3	CASSPTPGQGNTIYF	TGTGCCAGCAGTCCAACTCCGGGACAGGGAAACACCATATATTTT